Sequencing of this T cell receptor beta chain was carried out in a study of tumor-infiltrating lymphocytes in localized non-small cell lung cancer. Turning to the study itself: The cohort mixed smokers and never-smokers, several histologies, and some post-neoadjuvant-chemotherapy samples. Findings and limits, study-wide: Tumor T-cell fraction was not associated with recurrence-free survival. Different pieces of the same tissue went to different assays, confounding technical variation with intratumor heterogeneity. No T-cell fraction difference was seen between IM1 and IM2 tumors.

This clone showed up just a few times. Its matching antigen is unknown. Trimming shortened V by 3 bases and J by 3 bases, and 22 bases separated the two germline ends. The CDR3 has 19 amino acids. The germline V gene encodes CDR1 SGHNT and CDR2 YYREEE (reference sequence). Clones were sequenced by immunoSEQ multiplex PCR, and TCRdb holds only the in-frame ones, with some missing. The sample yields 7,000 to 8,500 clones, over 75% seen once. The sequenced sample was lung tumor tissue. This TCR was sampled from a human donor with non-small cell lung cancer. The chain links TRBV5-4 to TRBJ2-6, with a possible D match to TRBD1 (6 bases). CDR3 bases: TGTGCCAGCAGCTCTTTTGGGGGTACAGGGATGGGTGGGGCCAACGTCCTGACTTTC. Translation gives CASSSFGGTGMGGANVLTF.